This entry lists 23 T cell receptor beta chains sequenced from one sample in a study of shared clonotypes between healthy human individuals. Repertoires were generated with immunoSEQ multiplex PCR, while TCRdb's copy carries only in-frame clones and drops some. The table includes about 1 million clones, approximately 72% detected once. The sample comprised memory CD4+ T cells sorted from blood. As to subset: CD45RA-negative fraction. The receptor source for this set is a man aged 18 to 30 in good health.

The chain carries TRBV6-6 and TRBJ1-2; TRBD1 is a possible D gene (6 bases). Per the germline V gene, CDR1 is MNHNY and CDR2 is SVGAGI (reference sequence). Trimming removed 6 bases from V and 7 bases from J, with 18 bases in between. The CDR3 is 14 amino acids. The DNA for the CDR3 is TGTGCCAGCAGACAAGCGGGACAAACGTTTGGCTACACCTTC. Protein product: CASRQAGQTFGYTF.

This clone was detected only a few times. The chain is built from TRBV11-2 and TRBJ1-1; D call uncertain. Trimming shortened V by 5 bases and J by 10 bases, and 17 bases separated the two germline ends. Germline CDR1 and CDR2: SGHAT and FQNNGV. The CDR3 runs to 13 residues. The CDR3 loop is CASSAQHTARAFF. The CDR3 DNA follows: TGTGCCAGCAGCGCCCAACACACGGCTCGAGCTTTCTTT.

This chain uses TRBV7-3 with TRBJ2-3; D remains ambiguous. Trimming took off 5 bases at V and 5 bases at J, with 11 bases between the two ends. There are 13 residues in the CDR3. Germline CDR1 and CDR2: SGHTA and FQGTGA. DNA of the CDR3: TGTGCCAGCAGCCCCCCCTCTGGAGATACGCAGTATTTT. As protein: CASSPPSGDTQYF.

This clone occurred once. The V gene is TRBV7-3, the J gene TRBJ2-5; D is possibly TRBD2 (7 bases). Trimming left V 5 bases short and J 2 bases short, with 12 bases between. CDR1 is SGHTA, CDR2 FQGTGA, per germline. The CDR3 runs to 14 residues. The CDR3 reads CASSPEGGQETQYF. CDR3 DNA sequence: TGTGCCAGCAGCCCAGAGGGGGGGCAAGAGACCCAGTACTTC.

The chain uses TRBV7-9 and TRBJ1-2, with D tentatively TRBD1 (6 bases). The CDR3 covers 14 residues. The V gene's germline CDR1 is SEHNR and CDR2 FQNEAQ (reference sequence). V was pared by 5 bases and J by 0 bases, with 10 bases between. CDR3 bases: TGTGCCAGCAGCCCGACAGGTACTAACTATGGCTACACCTTC. Encoded protein: CASSPTGTNYGYTF.

The chain recombines TRBV27 with TRBJ1-2, with 7 bases matching TRBD1. The V gene end was trimmed by 4 bases and the J gene end by 14 bases; junction bases not matched to a gene: 10. The germline CDR1 and CDR2 sequences are MNHEY and SMNVEV (reference sequence). The CDR3 consists of 12 residues. This chain's CDR3 is CASSSTGRSYTF. Here the CDR3 DNA reads TGTGCCAGCAGTTCGACAGGGCGCTCCTATACCTTC.

V and J are TRBV7-2 and TRBJ1-5, with D maybe TRBD1 (5 bases). Germline V gene sequence: CDR1 SGHTA, CDR2 FQGNSA. The CDR3 extends over 15 amino acids. The V end lost 5 bases, the J end lost 2 bases, and 13 bases lay between the germline ends. The CDR3 reads CASSKRGGGNQPQHF. CDR3 sequence (DNA): TGTGCCAGCAGCAAAAGGGGTGGTGGCAATCAGCCCCAGCATTTT.

CDR3 DNA: TGCGCCAGCAGCCCGTGGACTACAAATGAGCAGTTCTTC. Translation: CASSPWTTNEQFF. The V gene is TRBV5-1, the J gene TRBJ2-1; tentatively, D is TRBD2 (6 bases). Trimming took 4 bases from V and 7 from J, leaving 12 bases between them. Germline V lookup: CDR1 SGHRS, CDR2 YFSETQ. The CDR3 covers 13 residues.

The genes are TRBV7-2 and TRBJ2-7, with D possibly TRBD1 on 5 matching bases. The CDR3 contains 14 residues. Trimming left V 5 bases short and J 0 bases short, with 11 bases between. CDR1 is SGHTA, CDR2 FQGNSA, per germline. The CDR3 here is CASSPTVSSYEQYF. The CDR3 coding sequence is TGTGCCAGCAGCCCGACAGTCAGCTCCTACGAGCAGTACTTC.

In nucleotides, the CDR3 is TGCGCCAGCAGTCCACTGGGACTAGCGGGAGCGGATGCCTACAATGAGCAGTTCTTC. It yields the protein CASSPLGLAGADAYNEQFF. V and J are TRBV5-1 and TRBJ2-1; 14 bases agree with TRBD2. The CDR3 sequence is 19 residues long. The germline V gene has CDR1 SGHRS and CDR2 YFSETQ. Germline trimming cut 5 bases from V and 2 bases from J; bases unmatched to any gene: 12.

The sample holds a few counts of this clone. The sample holds other DNA sequences that translate to the same CDR3. The chain carries TRBV20-1 and TRBJ2-3; D gene unclear. V gave up 1 base and J gave up 3 bases, with 2 bases separating them. This CDR3 comprises 11 residues. Germline values: CDR1 DFQATT, CDR2 SNEGSKA (reference sequence). In nucleotides, the CDR3 is TGCAGTGCTAGAGTAACAGATACGCAGTATTTT. Protein product: CSARVTDTQYF.

The chain has TRBV11-2 and TRBJ2-2, with TRBD1 matching over 8 bases. Germline-derived CDR1 and CDR2 are SGHAT and FQNNGV. V gave up 5 bases and J gave up 6 bases; unmatched junction bases: 14. CDR3 size: 17 residues. CDR3 in amino acids: CASSRLPGQALSGELFF. The CDR3 DNA follows: TGTGCCAGCAGCCGCTTACCGGGACAGGCGCTGTCCGGGGAGCTGTTTTTT.

The V call is TRBV7-9, the J call TRBJ2-3, with TRBD1 matching 10 bases. V shed 5 bases and J 3 bases; nucleotides not matched to a gene: 5. This CDR3 spans 15 amino acids. CDR1 and CDR2 from the germline V gene are SEHNR and FQNEAQ (reference sequence). This chain's CDR3 is CASSIRDRGTDTQYF. The DNA for the CDR3 is TGTGCCAGCAGCATCCGGGACAGGGGAACAGATACGCAGTATTTT.

The rearrangement joins TRBV18 to TRBJ2-2; no clear D. Trimming took off 5 bases at V and 2 bases at J, with 15 bases between the two ends. CDR1 KGHSH and CDR2 LQKENI come from the germline V gene. The CDR3 consists of 16 residues. As DNA, the CDR3 is TGTGCCAGCTCATCCCCGGAACTTAGAAACACCGGGGAGCTGTTTTTT. Residues: CASSSPELRNTGELFF.

This chain uses TRBV2 with TRBJ1-5; 9 bases align to TRBD1. This CDR3 contains 17 residues. Germline CDR1 is SNHLY and CDR2 is FYNNEI. The V segment lost 6 bases and the J segment 0 bases; nucleotides outside the gene matches: 9. The CDR3 is CASSTRTGEYSNQPQHF. The CDR3 DNA sequence: TGTGCCAGCAGCACCCGGACAGGGGAATATAGCAATCAGCCCCAGCATTTT.

The V call is TRBV5-1, the J call TRBJ2-7; a weak D match, TRBD2 (6 bases). Trimming cost V 2 bases and J 1 base, with 13 bases left between them. This CDR3 has 15 amino acids. Per germline, CDR1 SGHRS and CDR2 YFSETQ. The CDR3: CASSFAGGKSYEQYF. The DNA of the CDR3 is TGCGCCAGCAGCTTCGCTGGAGGGAAATCCTACGAGCAGTACTTC.

With respect to this clone: A much more abundant neighbour one base away suggests this may be a read error. This chain links TRBV2 with TRBJ2-3; D is unclear. The CDR3 totals 12 residues. Germline V gene lookup returns CDR1 SNHLY and CDR2 FYNNEI. Trimming pared 3 bases from V and 2 bases from J, leaving 3 bases between. This CDR3 is CASSDDTDTQYF. The DNA of the CDR3 is TGTGCCAGCAGTGACGACACAGATACGCAGTATTTT.

In DNA, the CDR3 is TGTGCCAGCAGCTTATCCAGGGATGAGACCCAGTACTTC. Translated, it gives CASSLSRDETQYF. V gene TRBV7-2 combines with J gene TRBJ2-5; D is possibly TRBD1 (5 bases). The V gene's germline CDR1 is SGHTA and CDR2 FQGNSA. Trimming shortened V by 2 bases and J by 5 bases, and 9 bases separated the two germline ends. CDR3 length equals 13 residues.

The rearrangement uses TRBV7-8 and TRBJ1-4; D is possibly TRBD1 (5 bases). V lost 3 bases, J lost 5 bases, and 10 bases lay in between. Germline assignment: CDR1 SGHVS and CDR2 FQNEAQ. The CDR3 runs 14 residues. CDR3 region: CASSFGGGNEKLFF. As DNA, the CDR3 is TGTGCCAGCAGCTTCGGGGGAGGGAATGAAAAACTGTTTTTT.

This clone was observed a handful of times. The rearrangement joins TRBV7-2 to TRBJ2-7; D may be TRBD1 or TRBD2 (5 bases each). Trimming cost V 5 bases and J 3 bases, with 17 bases left between them. Per the germline V gene, CDR1 is SGHTA and CDR2 is FQGNSA. The CDR3 is 15 residues long. DNA for the CDR3: TGTGCCAGCAGCCCGACCGGGGACCCACTCTACGAGCAGTACTTC. Translating it yields CASSPTGDPLYEQYF.

This chain links TRBV4-1 with TRBJ1-3, with 7 bases lining up with TRBD1. The CDR3 contains 15 residues. Looked up from germline, CDR1 is MGHRA and CDR2 is YSYEKL. The V gene end was trimmed by 8 bases and the J gene end by 4 bases; junction bases not matched to a gene: 11. CDR3 region: CASRRGLNEGNTIYF. The DNA for the CDR3 is TGCGCCAGCCGAAGGGGGCTCAATGAGGGAAACACCATATATTTT.

CDR3 loop: CACRTGKSYNEQFF. The CDR3 DNA reads TGTGCCTGCAGGACAGGAAAATCCTACAATGAGCAGTTCTTC. The rearrangement joins TRBV30 to TRBJ2-1; 7 nucleotides align to TRBD1. Germline V gives CDR1 GTSNPN, CDR2 SVGIG (reference sequence). V shed 6 bases, J shed 1 base, and the junction held 6 bases outside the gene matches. The CDR3 runs to 14 residues.

This chain connects TRBV2 to TRBJ1-5; D is perhaps TRBD1 (6 bases). This CDR3 contains 15 residues. Germline-derived CDR1 and CDR2 are SNHLY and FYNNEI. Trimming removed 6 bases at V and 0 bases at J, with 12 bases between. The CDR3 protein is CASSGTPHSNQPQHF. DNA for the CDR3: TGTGCCAGCAGCGGGACACCTCATAGCAATCAGCCCCAGCATTTT. Variable domain in full (rest from reference TRBV2 and TRBJ1-5): EPEVTQTPSHQVTQMGQEVILRCVPISNHLYFYWYRQILGQKVEFLVSFYNNEISEKSEIFDDQFSVERPDGSNFTLKIRSTKLEDSAMYFCASSGTPHSNQPQHFGDGTRLSIL.